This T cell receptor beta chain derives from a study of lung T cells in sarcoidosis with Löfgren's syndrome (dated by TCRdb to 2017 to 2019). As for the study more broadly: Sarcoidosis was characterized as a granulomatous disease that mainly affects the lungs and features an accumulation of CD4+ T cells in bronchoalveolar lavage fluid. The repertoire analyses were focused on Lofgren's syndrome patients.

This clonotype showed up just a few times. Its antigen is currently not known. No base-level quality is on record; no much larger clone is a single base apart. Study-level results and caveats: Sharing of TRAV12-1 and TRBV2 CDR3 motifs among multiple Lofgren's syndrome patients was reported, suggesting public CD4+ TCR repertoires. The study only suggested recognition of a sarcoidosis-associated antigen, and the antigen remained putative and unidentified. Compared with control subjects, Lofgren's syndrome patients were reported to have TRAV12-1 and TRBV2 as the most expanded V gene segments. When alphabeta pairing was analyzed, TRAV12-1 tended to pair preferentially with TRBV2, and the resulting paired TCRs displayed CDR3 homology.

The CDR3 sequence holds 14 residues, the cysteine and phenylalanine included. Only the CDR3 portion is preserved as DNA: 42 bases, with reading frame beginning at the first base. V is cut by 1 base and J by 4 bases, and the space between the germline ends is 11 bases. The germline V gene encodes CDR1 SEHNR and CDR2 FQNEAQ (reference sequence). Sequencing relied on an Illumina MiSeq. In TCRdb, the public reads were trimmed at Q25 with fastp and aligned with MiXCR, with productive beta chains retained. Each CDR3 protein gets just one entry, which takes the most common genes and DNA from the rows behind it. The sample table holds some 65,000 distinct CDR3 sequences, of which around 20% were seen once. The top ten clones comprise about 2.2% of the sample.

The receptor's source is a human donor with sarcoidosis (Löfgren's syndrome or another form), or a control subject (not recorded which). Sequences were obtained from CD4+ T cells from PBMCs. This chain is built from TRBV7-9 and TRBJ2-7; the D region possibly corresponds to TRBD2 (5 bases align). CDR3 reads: CASSLDGGGYEQYF. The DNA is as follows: TGTGCCAGCAGCTTAGATGGCGGCGGGTACGAGCAGTACTTC.